These 13 T cell receptor beta chains originate from one sample sequenced in a study of blood T cell repertoires in COVID-19 (dated by TCRdb to 2019 to 2021). The library relied on the immunoSEQ multiplex PCR assay. TCRdb's version of the immuneACCESS table is confined to in-frame rearrangements and falls short of the full clone set. An unresolved V gene accounts for under half of the shortfall where checked; the remainder is of unknown origin. In all, the sample holds more than 250,000 clones, and roughly 90% of those were seen once. The ten largest clonotypes hold more than 0.55% of the sample. The sequencing sample was made of peripheral blood. These receptors all come from a human donor in a cohort sampled during active COVID-19.

The chain links TRBV6-1 to TRBJ2-5, with 14 bases lining up with TRBD2. The CDR3 sequence is 19 residues long. J was trimmed by 5 bases and V by 0 bases; bases with no gene match: 11. CDR1 is MNHNS, CDR2 SASEGT, per germline. The CDR3 here is CASSEARLAGGPFRETQYF. For the CDR3, the DNA is TGTGCCAGCAGTGAAGCCCGACTAGCGGGGGGGCCGTTTCGGGAGACCCAGTACTTC.

This chain joins TRBV6-6 and TRBJ1-1; 9 bases match TRBD1. V lost 0 bases to trimming and J lost 1 base; unmatched junction nucleotides: 0. The CDR3 runs 15 residues. Germline values: CDR1 MNHNY, CDR2 SVGAGI (reference sequence). The CDR3 DNA follows: TGTGCCAGCAGTTACTCGGGACAGGGGAACACTGAAGCTTTCTTT. Translating gives CASSYSGQGNTEAFF.

This clone has just one count. This rearrangement joins TRBV4-1 to TRBJ2-7; the match to TRBD1 covers 12 bases. The CDR3 is 15 residues long. Looked up from germline, CDR1 is MGHRA and CDR2 is YSYEKL. V shed 5 bases, J shed 7 bases, and the junction held 9 bases outside the gene matches. The CDR3 DNA sequence: TGCGCCAGCAGCTCACCGGGACAGGGGGCGGAAGAGCAGTACTTC. It is translated as CASSSPGQGAEEQYF.

The rearrangement uses TRBV6-1 and TRBJ2-5; 7 bases agree with TRBD2. CDR1 is MNHNS, CDR2 SASEGT, per germline. The length of the CDR3 is 17 residues. The ends lost 3 bases at V and 5 bases at J; junction bases unmatched: 15. The CDR3 here is CASSETLSGAPRETQYF. The CDR3 nucleotides are TGTGCCAGCAGTGAGACCTTAAGCGGGGCCCCTAGGGAGACCCAGTACTTC.

The chain recombines TRBV27 with TRBJ2-3; 15 bases match TRBD2. Germline CDR1 MNHEY, CDR2 SMNVEV (reference sequence). This CDR3 comprises 18 residues. The ends lost 5 bases at V and 4 bases at J; junction bases unmatched: 10. CDR3 loop: CASSPAAGTSGRSDTQYF. In nucleotides, the CDR3 is TGTGCCAGCAGTCCCGCTGCCGGGACTAGCGGGAGGTCAGATACGCAGTATTTT.

This chain uses TRBV28 with TRBJ1-4, with 9 bases matching TRBD1. Trimming at V came to 5 bases and at J to 8 bases, leaving 9 bases not matched to a gene. The germline V gene has CDR1 MDHEN and CDR2 SYDVKM. CDR3 length equals 15 residues. This CDR3 is CASSGGQGGVEKLFF. The CDR3 region has the DNA TGTGCCAGCAGTGGGGGACAGGGCGGCGTGGAAAAACTGTTTTTT.

The genes are TRBV11-3 and TRBJ1-1, with D unresolved. This CDR3 is 13 amino acids long. The germline gives CDR1 SGHNT, CDR2 YENEEA. V was clipped by 3 bases and J by 1 base, with 6 bases between them. CDR3 coding DNA: TGTGCCAGCAGCTTCACCAGGAACACTGAAGCTTTCTTT. Translated, it gives CASSFTRNTEAFF.

The rearrangement uses TRBV29-1 and TRBJ2-7; 9 bases line up with TRBD2. The V gene's germline CDR1 is SQVTM and CDR2 ANQGSEA. This CDR3 contains 17 residues. With V trimmed by 1 base and J by 2 bases, 12 bases remained unmatched. The CDR3 loop is CSVEGGSAGGTPYEQYF. Written as DNA, the CDR3 is TGCAGCGTTGAAGGGGGGTCCGCGGGAGGGACTCCCTACGAGCAGTACTTC.

The chain joins TRBV27 to TRBJ1-2; 10 bases are shared with TRBD1. J gave up 3 bases and V 2 bases, and 12 bases lay outside the gene matches. The CDR3 extends over 18 amino acids. The germline V gene encodes CDR1 MNHEY and CDR2 SMNVEV (reference sequence). The CDR3 region is CASSLRRPVGQGYYGYTF. CDR3 DNA: TGTGCCAGCAGTTTAAGGAGGCCGGTGGGACAGGGGTACTATGGCTACACCTTC.

This clone was counted a few times. The CDR3 nucleotides are TGTGCCAGCACCACCACTGCTCGGGGTTTTAACTATGGCTACACCTTC. This translates into CASTTTARGFNYGYTF. The gene calls are TRBV11-2 and TRBJ1-2, with no clear D. Germline assignment: CDR1 SGHAT and CDR2 FQNNGV. The CDR3 is 16 residues long. V shed 7 bases and J shed 1 base, with 19 bases lying between them. The full variable domain, in which reference TRBV11-2 and TRBJ1-2 provide the parts outside the CDR3, is EAGVAQSPRYKIIEKRQSVAFWCNPISGHATLYWYQQILGQGPKLLIQFQNNGVVDDSQLPKDRFSAERLKGVDSTLKIQPAKLEDSAVYLCASTTTARGFNYGYTFGSGTRLTVV.

This clone was seen once. This chain connects TRBV3-1 (or the pseudogene TRBV3-2) to TRBJ1-1, with 8 bases that match TRBD1. The CDR3 sequence is 16 residues long. The V gene's germline CDR1 is LGHDT and CDR2 YNNKEL (reference sequence). J lost 0 bases, V lost 4 bases, and 7 bases had no gene match. The CDR3 DNA sequence: TGTGCCAGCAGCCTTGGGACAGGCCGAATGAACACTGAAGCTTTCTTT. Its translation is CASSLGTGRMNTEAFF.

This sequence joins TRBV12-3 or TRBV12-4 and TRBJ2-7; 7 bases are shared with TRBD1. This CDR3 is built from 13 residues. The V segment lost 7 bases and the J segment 6 bases; nucleotides outside the gene matches: 9. The CDR3 is CASTRQGVGEQYF. CDR3 bases: TGTGCCAGCACTAGACAGGGAGTCGGCGAGCAGTACTTC.

This clone turned up a few times. The V gene is TRBV6-5, the J gene TRBJ1-1; D gene unclear. V dropped 6 bases and J dropped 0 bases, with 8 bases sitting between them. Germline V gives CDR1 MNHEY, CDR2 SVGAGI. The CDR3 contains 13 residues. The CDR3: CASRRGLNTEAFF. The CDR3 region has the DNA TGTGCCAGCAGACGAGGTCTGAACACTGAAGCTTTCTTT.